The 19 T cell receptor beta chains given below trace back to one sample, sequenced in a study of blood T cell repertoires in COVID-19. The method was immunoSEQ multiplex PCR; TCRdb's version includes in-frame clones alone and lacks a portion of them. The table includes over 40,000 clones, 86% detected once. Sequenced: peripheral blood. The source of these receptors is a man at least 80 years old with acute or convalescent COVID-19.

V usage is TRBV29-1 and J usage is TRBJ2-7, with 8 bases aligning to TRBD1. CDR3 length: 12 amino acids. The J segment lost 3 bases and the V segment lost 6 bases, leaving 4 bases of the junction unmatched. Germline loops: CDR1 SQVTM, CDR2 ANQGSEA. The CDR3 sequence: CSVGDRGYEQYF. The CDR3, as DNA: TGCAGCGTGGGAGACAGGGGCTACGAGCAGTACTTC.

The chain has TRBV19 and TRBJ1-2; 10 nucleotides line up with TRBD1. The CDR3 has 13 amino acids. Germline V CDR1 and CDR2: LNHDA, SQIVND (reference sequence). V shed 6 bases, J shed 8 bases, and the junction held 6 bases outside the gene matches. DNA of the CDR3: TGTGCCAGTAGCCTGACAGGGGGCCAGGGCTACACCTTC. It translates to CASSLTGGQGYTF.

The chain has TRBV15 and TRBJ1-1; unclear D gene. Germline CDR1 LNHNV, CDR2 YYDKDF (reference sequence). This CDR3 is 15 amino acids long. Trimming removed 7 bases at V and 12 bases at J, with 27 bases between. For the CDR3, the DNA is TGTGCCACCAAAAACTCCAGGAGAGAGGGATTGTCGACTTTCTTT. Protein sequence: CATKNSRREGLSTFF.

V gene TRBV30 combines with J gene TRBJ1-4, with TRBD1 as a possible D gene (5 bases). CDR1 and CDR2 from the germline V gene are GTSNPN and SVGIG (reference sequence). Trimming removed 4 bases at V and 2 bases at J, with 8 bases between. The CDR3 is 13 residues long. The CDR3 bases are TGTGCCTGGATGAAGGGGACTAATGAAAAACTGTTTTTT. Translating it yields CAWMKGTNEKLFF. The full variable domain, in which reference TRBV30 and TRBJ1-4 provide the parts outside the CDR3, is SQTIHQWPATLVQPVGSPLSLECTVEGTSNPNLYWYRQAAGRGLQLLFYSVGIGQISSEVPQNLSASRPQDRQFILSSKKLLLSDSGFYLCAWMKGTNEKLFFGSGTQLSVL.

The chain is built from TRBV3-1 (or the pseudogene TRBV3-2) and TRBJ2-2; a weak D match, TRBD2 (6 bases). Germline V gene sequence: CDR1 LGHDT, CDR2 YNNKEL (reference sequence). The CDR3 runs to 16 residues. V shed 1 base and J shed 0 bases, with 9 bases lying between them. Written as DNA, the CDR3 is TGTGCCAGCAGCCAAGGGAGGGCCTCGAACACCGGGGAGCTGTTTTTT. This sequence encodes CASSQGRASNTGELFF.

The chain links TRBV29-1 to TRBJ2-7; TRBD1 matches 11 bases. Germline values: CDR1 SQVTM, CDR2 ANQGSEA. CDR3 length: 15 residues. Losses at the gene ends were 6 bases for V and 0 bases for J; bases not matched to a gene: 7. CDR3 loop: CSVVGQGAHSYEQYF. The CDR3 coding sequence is TGCAGCGTGGTCGGACAGGGGGCTCACTCCTACGAGCAGTACTTC.

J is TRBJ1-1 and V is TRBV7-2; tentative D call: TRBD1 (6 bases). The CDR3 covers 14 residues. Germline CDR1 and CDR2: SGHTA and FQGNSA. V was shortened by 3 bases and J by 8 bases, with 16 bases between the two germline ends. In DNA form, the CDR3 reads TGTGCCAGCAGCTTGTCCTTACCGGGACAAGAAGCTTTCTTT. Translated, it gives CASSLSLPGQEAFF.

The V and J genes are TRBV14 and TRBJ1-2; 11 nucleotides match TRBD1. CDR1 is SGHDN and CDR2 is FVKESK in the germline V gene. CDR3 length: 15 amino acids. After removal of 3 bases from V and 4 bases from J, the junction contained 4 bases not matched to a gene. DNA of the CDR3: TGTGCCAGCAGCCAGAGGACAGGGGGCGTCTATGGCTACACCTTC. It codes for CASSQRTGGVYGYTF.

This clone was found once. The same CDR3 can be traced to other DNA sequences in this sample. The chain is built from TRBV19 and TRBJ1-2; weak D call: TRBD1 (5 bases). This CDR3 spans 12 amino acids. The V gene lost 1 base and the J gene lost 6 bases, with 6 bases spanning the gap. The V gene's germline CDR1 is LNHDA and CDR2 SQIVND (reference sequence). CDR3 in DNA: TGTGCCAGTAGTATAGGCAGGGATGGCTACACCTTC. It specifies CASSIGRDGYTF. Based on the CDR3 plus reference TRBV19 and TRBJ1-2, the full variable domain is DGGITQSPKYLFRKEGQNVTLSCEQNLNHDAMYWYRQDPGQGLRLIYYSQIVNDFQKGDIAEGYSVSREKKESFPLTVTSAQKNPTAFYLCASSIGRDGYTFGSGTRLTVV.

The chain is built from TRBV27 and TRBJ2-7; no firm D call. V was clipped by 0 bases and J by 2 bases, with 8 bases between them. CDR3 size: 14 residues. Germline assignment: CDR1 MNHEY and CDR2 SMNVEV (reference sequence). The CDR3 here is CASSLSSRTYEQYF. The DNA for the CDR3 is TGTGCCAGCAGTTTATCGTCCAGGACCTACGAGCAGTACTTC.

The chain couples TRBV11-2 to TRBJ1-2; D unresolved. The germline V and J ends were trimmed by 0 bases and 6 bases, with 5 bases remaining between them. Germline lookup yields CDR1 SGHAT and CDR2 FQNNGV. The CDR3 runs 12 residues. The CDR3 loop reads CASSLDIDGYTF. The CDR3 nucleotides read TGTGCCAGCAGCTTAGACATTGATGGCTACACCTTC.

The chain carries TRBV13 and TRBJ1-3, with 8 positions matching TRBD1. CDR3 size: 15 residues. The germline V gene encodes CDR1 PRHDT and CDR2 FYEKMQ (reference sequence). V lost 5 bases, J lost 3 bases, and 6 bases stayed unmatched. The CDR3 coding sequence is TGTGCCAGCAGCCCCGGACAGGGTAGTGGAAACACCATATATTTT. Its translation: CASSPGQGSGNTIYF.

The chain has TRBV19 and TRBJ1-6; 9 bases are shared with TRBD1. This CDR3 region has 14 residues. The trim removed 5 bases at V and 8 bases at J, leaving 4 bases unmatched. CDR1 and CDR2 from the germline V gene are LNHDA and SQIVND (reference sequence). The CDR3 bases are TGTGCCAGTAGTGCCAGACAGGGGGATTCACCCCTCCACTTT. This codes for CASSARQGDSPLHF.

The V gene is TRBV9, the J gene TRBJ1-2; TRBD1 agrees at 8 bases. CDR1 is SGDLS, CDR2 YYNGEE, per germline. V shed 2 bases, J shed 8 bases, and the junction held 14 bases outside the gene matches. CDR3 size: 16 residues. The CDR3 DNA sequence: TGTGCCAGCAGCGTCGGACAGGGAACCTTCCCCTGGGGCTACACCTTC. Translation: CASSVGQGTFPWGYTF.

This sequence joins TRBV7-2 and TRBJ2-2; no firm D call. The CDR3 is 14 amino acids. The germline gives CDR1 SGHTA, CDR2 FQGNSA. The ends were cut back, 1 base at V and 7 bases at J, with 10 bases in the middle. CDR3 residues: CASSLDAVYGELFF. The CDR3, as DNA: TGTGCCAGCAGCTTAGACGCGGTTTACGGGGAGCTGTTTTTT.

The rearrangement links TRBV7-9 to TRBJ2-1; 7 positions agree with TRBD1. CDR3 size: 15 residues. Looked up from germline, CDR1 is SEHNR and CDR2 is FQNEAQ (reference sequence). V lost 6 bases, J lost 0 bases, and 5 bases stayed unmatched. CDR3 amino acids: CASRRTGASYNEQFF. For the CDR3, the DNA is TGTGCCAGCAGAAGGACAGGAGCCTCCTACAATGAGCAGTTCTTC. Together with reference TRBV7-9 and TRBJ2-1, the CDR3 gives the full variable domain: DTGVSQNPRHKITKRGQNVTFRCDPISEHNRLYWYRQTLGQGPEFLTYFQNEAQLEKSRLLSDRFSAERPKGSFSTLEIQRTEQGDSAMYLCASRRTGASYNEQFFGPGTRLTVL.

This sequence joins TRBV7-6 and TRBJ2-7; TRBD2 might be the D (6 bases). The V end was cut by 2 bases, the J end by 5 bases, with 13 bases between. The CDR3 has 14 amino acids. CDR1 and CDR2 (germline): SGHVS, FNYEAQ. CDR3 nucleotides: TGTGCCAGCAGCTTAAGGCAGGGACTCCACGAGCAGTACTTC. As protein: CASSLRQGLHEQYF.

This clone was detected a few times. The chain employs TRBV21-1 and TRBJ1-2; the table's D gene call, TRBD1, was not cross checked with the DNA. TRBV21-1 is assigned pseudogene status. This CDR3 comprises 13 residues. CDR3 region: CASSDRGNYGYTF. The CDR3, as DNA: TGTGCCAGCAGCGACAGGGGTAACTATGGCTACACCTTC.

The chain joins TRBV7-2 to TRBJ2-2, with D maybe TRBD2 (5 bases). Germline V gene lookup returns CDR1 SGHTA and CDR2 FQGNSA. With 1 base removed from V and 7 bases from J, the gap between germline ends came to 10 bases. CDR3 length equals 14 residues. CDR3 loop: CASSLGVAGGELFF. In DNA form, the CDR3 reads TGTGCCAGCAGCTTAGGGGTTGCGGGCGGGGAGCTGTTTTTT.